This paragraph reports one T cell receptor (beta chain). This sample stems from a study of cytotoxic CD8 clonotypes in ibrutinib-treated CLL. Germline CDR1 is SQVTM and CDR2 is ANQGSEA. Trimming took 0 bases from V and 0 from J, leaving 11 bases between them. This CDR3 contains 15 residues. Here immunoSEQ multiplex PCR was the method, and the copy in TCRdb shows in-frame clones only, minus some. This table has some 200,000 clones, roughly 72% appearing once. V usage is TRBV29-1 and J usage is TRBJ1-1; D is unresolved. Material: PBMCs, obtained after 24 months of ibrutinib treatment. The receptor was isolated from a human donor with chronic lymphocytic leukemia. CDR3 coding DNA: TGCAGCGTTGAAGACTACGGTTACATGAACACTGAAGCTTTCTTT. Its translation: CSVEDYGYMNTEAFF.